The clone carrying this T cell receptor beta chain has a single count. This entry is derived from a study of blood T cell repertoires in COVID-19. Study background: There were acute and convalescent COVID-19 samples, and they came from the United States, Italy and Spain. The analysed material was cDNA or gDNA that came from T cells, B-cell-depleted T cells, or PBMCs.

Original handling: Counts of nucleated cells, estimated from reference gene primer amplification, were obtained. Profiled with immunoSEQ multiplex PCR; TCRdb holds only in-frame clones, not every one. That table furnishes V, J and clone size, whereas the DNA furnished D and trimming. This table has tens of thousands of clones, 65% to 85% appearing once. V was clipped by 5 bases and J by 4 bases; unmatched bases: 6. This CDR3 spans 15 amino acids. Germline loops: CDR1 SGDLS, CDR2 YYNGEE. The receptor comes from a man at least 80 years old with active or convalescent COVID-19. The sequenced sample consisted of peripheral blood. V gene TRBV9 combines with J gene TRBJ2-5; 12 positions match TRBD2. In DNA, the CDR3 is TGTGCCAGCAGTGCAGCGGGACTAGCGGGAGAGACCCAGTACTTC. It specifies CASSAAGLAGETQYF.